The present entry profiles one T cell receptor beta chain with its context. Other DNA sequences in this specimen translate into the identical CDR3. Here immunoSEQ multiplex PCR was the method, and the copy in TCRdb shows in-frame clones only, minus some. This table has 80,000 to 100,000 clones, about 90% appearing once. This entry comes from a study of control samples from healthy donors and cancer patients. CDR3 length: 14 residues. Trimming removed 3 bases from V and 3 bases from J; junction bases left unmatched: 2. From germline, CDR1 is SGHRS and CDR2 YFSETQ. The chain is built from TRBV5-1 and TRBJ2-7; 11 nucleotides line up with TRBD2. What was sequenced was blood. The source is a young man in good health. The CDR3 is CASSSGTSGYEQYF. The CDR3 DNA reads TGCGCCAGCAGCTCCGGGACTAGCGGCTACGAGCAGTACTTC.